This TCR beta chain is drawn from a study of CD8+CD57+ T cells in acquired aplastic anemia. Study information: Healthy donors gave approximately 10 million reads on average for CD4+ cells. Whole-study results and caveats: Overlapping CD8+ CDR3 repertoires of patients and controls contained around 30 shared sequences.

In regard to this clonotype: Antigen unknown.

CDR1 is SGDLS and CDR2 is YYNGEE in the germline V gene. The V end was cut by 5 bases, the J end by 2 bases, with 17 bases between. This CDR3 spans 15 amino acids. Investigators profiled TCR beta VDJ and CDR3 from genomic DNA template. TCRdb redid the calling of the reads with MiXCR, one entry per CDR3 protein. This sample has some 200,000 distinct CDR3 sequences, with 60% to 65% found just once. Sequencing was done on a sample of sorted CD4+, CD8+, or CD8+CD57+ T cells (not recorded which) from PBMCs. The TCR sequence derives from a human donor in good health. The rearrangement joins TRBV9 to TRBJ2-7, with D possibly matching TRBD1 (5 bases). Here the CDR3 reads CASSRPRQFPYEQYF. Written as DNA, the CDR3 is TGTGCCAGCAGTCGTCCCCGACAGTTCCCCTACGAGCAGTACTTC.